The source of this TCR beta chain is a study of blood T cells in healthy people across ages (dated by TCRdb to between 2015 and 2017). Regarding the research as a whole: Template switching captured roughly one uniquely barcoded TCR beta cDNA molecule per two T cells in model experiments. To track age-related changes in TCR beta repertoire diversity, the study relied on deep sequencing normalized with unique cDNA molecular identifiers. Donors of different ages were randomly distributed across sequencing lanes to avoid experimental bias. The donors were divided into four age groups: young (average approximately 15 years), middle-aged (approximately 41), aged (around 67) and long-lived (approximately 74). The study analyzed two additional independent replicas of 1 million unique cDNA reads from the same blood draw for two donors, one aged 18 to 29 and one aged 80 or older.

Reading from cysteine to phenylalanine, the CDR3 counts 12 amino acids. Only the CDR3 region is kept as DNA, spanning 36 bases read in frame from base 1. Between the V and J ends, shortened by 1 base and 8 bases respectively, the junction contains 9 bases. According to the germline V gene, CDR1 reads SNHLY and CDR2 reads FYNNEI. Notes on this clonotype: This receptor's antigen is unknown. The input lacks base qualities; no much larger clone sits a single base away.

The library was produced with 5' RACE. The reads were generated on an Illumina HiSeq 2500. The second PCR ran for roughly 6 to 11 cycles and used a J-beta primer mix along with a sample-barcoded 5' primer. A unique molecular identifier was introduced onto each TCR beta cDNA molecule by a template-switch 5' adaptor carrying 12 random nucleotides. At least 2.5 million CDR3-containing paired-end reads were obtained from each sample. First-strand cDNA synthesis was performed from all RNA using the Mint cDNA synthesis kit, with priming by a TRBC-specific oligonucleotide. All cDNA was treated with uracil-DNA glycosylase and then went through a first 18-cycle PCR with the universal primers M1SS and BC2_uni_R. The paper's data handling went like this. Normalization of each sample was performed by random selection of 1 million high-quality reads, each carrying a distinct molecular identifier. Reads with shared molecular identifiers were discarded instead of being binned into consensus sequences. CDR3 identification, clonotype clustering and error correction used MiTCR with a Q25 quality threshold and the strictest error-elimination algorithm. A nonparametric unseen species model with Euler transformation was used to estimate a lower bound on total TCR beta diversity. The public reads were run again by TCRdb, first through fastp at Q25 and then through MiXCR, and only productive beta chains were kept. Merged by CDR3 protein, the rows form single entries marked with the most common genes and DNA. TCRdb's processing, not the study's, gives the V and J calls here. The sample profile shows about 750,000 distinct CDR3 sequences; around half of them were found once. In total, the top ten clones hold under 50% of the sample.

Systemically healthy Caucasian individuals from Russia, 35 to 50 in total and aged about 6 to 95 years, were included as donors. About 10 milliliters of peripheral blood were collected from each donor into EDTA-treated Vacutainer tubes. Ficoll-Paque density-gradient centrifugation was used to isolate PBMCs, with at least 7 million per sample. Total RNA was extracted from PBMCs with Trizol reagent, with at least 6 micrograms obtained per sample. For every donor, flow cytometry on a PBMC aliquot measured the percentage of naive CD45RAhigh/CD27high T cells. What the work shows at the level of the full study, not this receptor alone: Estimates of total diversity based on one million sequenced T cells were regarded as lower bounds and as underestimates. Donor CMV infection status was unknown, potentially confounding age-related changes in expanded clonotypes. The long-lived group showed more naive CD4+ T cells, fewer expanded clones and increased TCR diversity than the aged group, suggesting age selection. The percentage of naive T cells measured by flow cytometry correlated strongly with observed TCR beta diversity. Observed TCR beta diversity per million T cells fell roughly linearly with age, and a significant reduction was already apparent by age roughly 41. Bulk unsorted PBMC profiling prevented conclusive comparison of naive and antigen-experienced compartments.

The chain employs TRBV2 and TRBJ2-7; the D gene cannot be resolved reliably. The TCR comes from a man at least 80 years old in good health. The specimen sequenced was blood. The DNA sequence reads TGTGCCAGCAGTGAAGTTTACACCCAGCAGTACTTC. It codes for CASSEVYTQQYF.